The T cell receptor (beta chain) under discussion was sequenced for a study of regulatory T cells in long-lasting Graves disease. At the level of the study: New Graves' disease cases had less than 3 months of antithyroid drugs.

Arm-PCR of CDR3 regions and iRepertoire HTBI primers were used to build TCR beta libraries. Each CDR3 protein gets one entry after TCRdb re-called the multiplex PCR reads with MiXCR. Found here are approximately 440,000 distinct CDR3 sequences, roughly 15% of them singletons; the top ten hold 12%. The time point: newly diagnosed GD, antithyroid drugs for less than 3 months. PBMC-derived RNA was used for the TCR library. In regard to this clonotype: The target antigen is unknown.

Deletions cut 4 bases from V and 6 bases from J, with 13 bases between. The CDR3 covers 14 residues. Study-level findings and limits: Patients with persistent Graves' had lower TCR diversity than newly diagnosed patients.

This sample also belongs to another study, concerning T cells in Graves' hyperthyroidism and ophthalmopathy. This second study notes: Subjects aged 18 to 65 presented with newly diagnosed hyperthyroidism of less than 2 months' duration. Patients showing uncontrolled infection, other autoimmune disease, pregnancy or lactation were ineligible.

The V call is TRBV12-3 or TRBV12-4, the J call TRBJ1-5, with D tentatively TRBD1 (5 bases). This material consisted of peripheral blood mononuclear cells (PBMCs), taken at new diagnosis, from a patient treated with antithyroid drugs. The source is a man between 40 and 49 years old with Graves disease. The CDR3 sequence is CASSSGAGSQPQHF. CDR3 nucleotides: TGTGCCAGCAGTTCCGGGGCCGGGAGTCAGCCCCAGCATTTT.